This TCR beta chain is drawn from a study of T cells in women clearing cervical HPV infection. CDR3 size: 18 residues. After removal of 4 bases from V and 3 bases from J, the junction contained 11 bases not matched to a gene. Germline V gene sequence: CDR1 SGHRS, CDR2 YFSETQ. For this clone: From the germline J gene comes the end of the CDR3, since the read stops 3 residues before it.

Data came from immunoSEQ multiplex PCR; TCRdb stores just in-frame clones and leaves some out. Recorded for this sample: 20,000 to 30,000 clones. Sequences were obtained from blood buffy coat. This TCR derives from a woman aged 18-70 years with a cervical HPV16 infection that either progressed to CIN3+ or cleared (not recorded which). The chain links TRBV5-1 to TRBJ1-4, with 11 bases that match TRBD1. This CDR3 reads CASSGGRTGGASNEKLFF. CDR3 DNA, as far as it was read: TGCGCCAGCAGCGGAGGGAGGACAGGGGGCGCGTCTAATGAAAAA. The entire variable domain, with the rest obtained from reference TRBV5-1 and TRBJ1-4, is as follows: KAGVTQTPRYLIKTRGQQVTLSCSPISGHRSVSWYQQTPGQGLQFLFEYFSETQRNKGNFPGRFSGRQFSNSRSEMNVSTLELGDSALYLCASSGGRTGGASNEKLFFGSGTQLSVL.